This TCR beta chain was captured in a study of cytomegalovirus exposure and HLA in healthy donors. This CDR3 has 16 amino acids. CDR1 is SGHRS and CDR2 is YFSETQ in the germline V gene. V lost 4 bases, J lost 5 bases, and 12 bases stayed unmatched. PCR employed 60 Vbeta and 13 Jbeta primers. Generated by immunoSEQ multiplex PCR, the TCRdb table keeps only in-frame clones and is missing some. The sample has 40,000 to 45,000 clones; roughly half are singletons. This TCR was sampled from a human donor in good health. V gene TRBV5-1 combines with J gene TRBJ1-1, with 9 positions matching TRBD1. Specimen: PBMCs. The CDR3 protein is CASSGATGGAGTEAFF. DNA for the CDR3: TGCGCCAGCAGCGGGGCCACAGGGGGCGCAGGAACTGAAGCTTTCTTT.